The clone carrying this TCR beta chain has only a few counts. The antigen is undetermined. V lost 4 bases, J lost 4 bases, and 10 bases lay in between. CDR1 and CDR2 (germline): DFQATT, SNEGSKA (reference sequence). CDR3 length: 12 residues. This specimen comes from a study of identical twins. TCRdb recomputed calls from the 5' RACE reads with MiXCR, one row per CDR3 protein. Here the sample spans 700,000 or so distinct CDR3 sequences, 21% being singletons. Findings of the study overall: Sharing of beta out-of-frame sequences by twins showed a weaker excess.

The sample also formed part of further work on T cells expressing NK-cell markers.

The chain carries TRBV20-1 and TRBJ2-5; possibly TRBD1 for D (5 bases). This TCR was sampled from a woman between 18 and 29 years old in good health. The sample taken for sequencing was PBMCs. CDR3: CSAIKGRETQYF. CDR3 in DNA: TGCAGTGCTATAAAGGGGCGAGAGACCCAGTACTTC.